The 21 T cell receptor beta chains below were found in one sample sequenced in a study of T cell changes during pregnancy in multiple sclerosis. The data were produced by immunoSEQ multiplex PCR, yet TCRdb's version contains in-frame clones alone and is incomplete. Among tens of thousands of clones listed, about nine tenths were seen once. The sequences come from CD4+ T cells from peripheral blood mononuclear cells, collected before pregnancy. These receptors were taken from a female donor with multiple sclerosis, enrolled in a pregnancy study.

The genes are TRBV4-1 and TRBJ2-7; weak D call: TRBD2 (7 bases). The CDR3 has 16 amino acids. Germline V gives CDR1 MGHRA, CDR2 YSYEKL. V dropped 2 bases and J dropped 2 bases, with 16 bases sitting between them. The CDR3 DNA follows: TGCGCCAGCAGCCAACAACTGCGGGGGCCCACCTACGAGCAGTACTTC. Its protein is CASSQQLRGPTYEQYF.

Here the CDR3 reads CATGSRQRYEQYF. The CDR3 DNA reads as TGTGCCACCGGTTCCCGACAGCGCTACGAGCAGTACTTC. The chain uses TRBV7-8 and TRBJ2-7; D perhaps matches TRBD1 (5 bases). V was trimmed by 10 bases and J by 3 bases, leaving 16 bases between them. Germline CDR1 and CDR2: SGHVS and FQNEAQ. The CDR3 totals 13 residues.

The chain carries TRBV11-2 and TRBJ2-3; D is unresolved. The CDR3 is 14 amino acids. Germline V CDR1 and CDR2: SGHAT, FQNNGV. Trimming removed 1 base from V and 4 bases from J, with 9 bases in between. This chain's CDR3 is CASSLGFRADTQYF. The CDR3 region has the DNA TGTGCCAGCAGCTTAGGGTTCCGGGCAGATACGCAGTATTTT.

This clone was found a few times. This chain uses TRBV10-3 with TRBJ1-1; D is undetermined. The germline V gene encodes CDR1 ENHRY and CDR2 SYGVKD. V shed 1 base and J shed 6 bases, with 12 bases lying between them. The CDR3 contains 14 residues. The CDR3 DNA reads TGTGCCATCAGTGAGTTCAGAGGCGAAGCTGAAGCTTTCTTT. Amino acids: CAISEFRGEAEAFF.

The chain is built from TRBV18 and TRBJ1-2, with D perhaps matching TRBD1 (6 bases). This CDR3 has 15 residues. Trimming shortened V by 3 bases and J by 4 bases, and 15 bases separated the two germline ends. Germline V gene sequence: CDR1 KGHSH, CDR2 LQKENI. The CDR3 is CASSPGTRLGYGYTF. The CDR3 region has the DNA TGTGCCAGCTCACCTGGGACAAGGTTGGGCTATGGCTACACCTTC.

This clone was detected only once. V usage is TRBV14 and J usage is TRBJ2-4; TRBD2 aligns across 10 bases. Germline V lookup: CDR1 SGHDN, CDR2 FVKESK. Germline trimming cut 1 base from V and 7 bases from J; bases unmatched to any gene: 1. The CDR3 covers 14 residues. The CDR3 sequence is CASSQGAGGNIQYF. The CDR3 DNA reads TGTGCCAGCAGCCAAGGAGCGGGGGGGAACATTCAGTACTTC. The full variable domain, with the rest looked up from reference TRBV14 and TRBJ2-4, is EAGVTQFPSHSVIEKGQTVTLRCDPISGHDNLYWYRRVMGKEIKFLLHFVKESKQDESGMPNNRFLAERTGGTYSTLKVQPAELEDSGVYFCASSQGAGGNIQYFGAGTRLSVL.

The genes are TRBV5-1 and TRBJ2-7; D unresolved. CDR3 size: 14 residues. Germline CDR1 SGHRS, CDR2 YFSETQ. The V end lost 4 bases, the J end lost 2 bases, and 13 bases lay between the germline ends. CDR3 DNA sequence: TGCGCCAGCAGCAAAGATGGCCCAACCTACGAGCAGTACTTC. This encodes CASSKDGPTYEQYF. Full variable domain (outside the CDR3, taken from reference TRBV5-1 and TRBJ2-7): KAGVTQTPRYLIKTRGQQVTLSCSPISGHRSVSWYQQTPGQGLQFLFEYFSETQRNKGNFPGRFSGRQFSNSRSEMNVSTLELGDSALYLCASSKDGPTYEQYFGPGTRLTVT.

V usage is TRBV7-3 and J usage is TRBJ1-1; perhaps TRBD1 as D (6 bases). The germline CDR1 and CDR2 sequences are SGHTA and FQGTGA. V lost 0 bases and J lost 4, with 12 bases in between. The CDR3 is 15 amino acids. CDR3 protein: CASSLTGVGGTEAFF. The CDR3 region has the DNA TGTGCCAGCAGCTTAACGGGGGTAGGGGGCACTGAAGCTTTCTTT.

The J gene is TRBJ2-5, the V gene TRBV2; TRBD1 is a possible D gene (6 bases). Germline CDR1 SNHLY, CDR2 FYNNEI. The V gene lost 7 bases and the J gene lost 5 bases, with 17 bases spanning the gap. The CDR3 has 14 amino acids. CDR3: CASTENRDMETQYF. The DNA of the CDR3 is TGTGCCAGCACCGAAAACAGGGATATGGAGACCCAGTACTTC.

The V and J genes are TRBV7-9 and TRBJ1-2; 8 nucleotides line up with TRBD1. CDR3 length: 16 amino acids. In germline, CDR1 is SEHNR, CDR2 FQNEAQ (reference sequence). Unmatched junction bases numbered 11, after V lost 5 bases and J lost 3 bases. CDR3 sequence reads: CASSHKTGVAHYGYTF. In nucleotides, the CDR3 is TGTGCCAGCAGCCATAAGACAGGGGTGGCCCACTATGGCTACACCTTC.

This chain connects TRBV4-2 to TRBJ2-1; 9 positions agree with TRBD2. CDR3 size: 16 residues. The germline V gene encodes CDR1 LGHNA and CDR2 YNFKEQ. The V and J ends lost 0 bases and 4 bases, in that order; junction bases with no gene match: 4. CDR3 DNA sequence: TGTGCCAGCAGCCAAGAAATAGCGGGAGTGTACAATGAGCAGTTCTTC. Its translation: CASSQEIAGVYNEQFF.

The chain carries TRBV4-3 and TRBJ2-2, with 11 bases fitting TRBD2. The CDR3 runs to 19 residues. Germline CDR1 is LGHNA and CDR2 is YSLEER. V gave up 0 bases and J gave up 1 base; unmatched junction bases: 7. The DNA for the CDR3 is TGCGCCAGCAGCCAAGATTTAAGTAGCGGGGGGGTGAACACCGGGGAGCTGTTTTTT. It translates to CASSQDLSSGGVNTGELFF.

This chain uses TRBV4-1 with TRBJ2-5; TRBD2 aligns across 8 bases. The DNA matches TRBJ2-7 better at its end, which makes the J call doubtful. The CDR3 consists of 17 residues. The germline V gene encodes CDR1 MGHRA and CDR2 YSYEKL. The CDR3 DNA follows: TGCGCCAGCAGCCAAGTAGGCATGGCGGGGGGCTCCTACGAGCAGTACTTC. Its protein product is CASSQVGMAGGSYEQYF.

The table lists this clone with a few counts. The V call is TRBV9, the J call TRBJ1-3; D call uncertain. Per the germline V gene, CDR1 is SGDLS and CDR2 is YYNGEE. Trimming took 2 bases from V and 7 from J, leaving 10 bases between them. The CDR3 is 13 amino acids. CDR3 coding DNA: TGTGCCAGCAGCGTCGACATTGGGAACACCATATATTTT. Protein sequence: CASSVDIGNTIYF.

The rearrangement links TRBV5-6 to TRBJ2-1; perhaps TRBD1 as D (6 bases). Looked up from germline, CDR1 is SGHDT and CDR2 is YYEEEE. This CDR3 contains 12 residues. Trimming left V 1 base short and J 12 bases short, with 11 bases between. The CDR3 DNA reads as TGTGCCAGCAGCTTGCGTAGGGGGATGCAGTTCTTC. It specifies CASSLRRGMQFF.

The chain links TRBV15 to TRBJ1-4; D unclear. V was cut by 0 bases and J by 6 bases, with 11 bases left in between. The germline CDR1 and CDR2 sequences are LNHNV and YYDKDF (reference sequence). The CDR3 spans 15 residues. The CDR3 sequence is CATSREPDGDEKLFF. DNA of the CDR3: TGTGCCACCAGCAGAGAACCCGACGGGGATGAAAAACTGTTTTTT.

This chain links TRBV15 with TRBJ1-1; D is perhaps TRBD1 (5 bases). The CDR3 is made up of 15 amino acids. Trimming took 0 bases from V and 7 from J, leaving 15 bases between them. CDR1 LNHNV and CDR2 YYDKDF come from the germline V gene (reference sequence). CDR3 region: CATSRDSRQGSEAFF. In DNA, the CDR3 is TGTGCCACCAGCAGAGATAGTAGGCAGGGAAGTGAAGCTTTCTTT.

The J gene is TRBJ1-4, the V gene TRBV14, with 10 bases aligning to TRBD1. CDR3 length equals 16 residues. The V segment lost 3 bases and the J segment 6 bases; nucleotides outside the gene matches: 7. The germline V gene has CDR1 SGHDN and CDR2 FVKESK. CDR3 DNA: TGTGCCAGCAGCCACCTAACCGGGACAGGGGATGAAAAACTGTTTTTT. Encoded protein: CASSHLTGTGDEKLFF.

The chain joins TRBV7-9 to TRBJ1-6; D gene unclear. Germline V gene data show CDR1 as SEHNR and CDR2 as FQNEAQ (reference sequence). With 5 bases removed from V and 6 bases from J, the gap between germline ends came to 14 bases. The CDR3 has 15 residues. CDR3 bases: TGTGCCAGCAGCCAAAATCTCGGGAGTAATTCACCCCTCCACTTT. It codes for CASSQNLGSNSPLHF. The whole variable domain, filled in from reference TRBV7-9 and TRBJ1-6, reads DTGVSQNPRHKITKRGQNVTFRCDPISEHNRLYWYRQTLGQGPEFLTYFQNEAQLEKSRLLSDRFSAERPKGSFSTLEIQRTEQGDSAMYLCASSQNLGSNSPLHFGNGTRLTVT.

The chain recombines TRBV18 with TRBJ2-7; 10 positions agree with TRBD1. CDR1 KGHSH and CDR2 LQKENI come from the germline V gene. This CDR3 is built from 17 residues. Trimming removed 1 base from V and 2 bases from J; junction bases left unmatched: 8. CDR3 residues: CASSPRFLGQGAYEQYF. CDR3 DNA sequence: TGTGCCAGCTCACCACGGTTTCTAGGACAGGGGGCCTACGAGCAGTACTTC.

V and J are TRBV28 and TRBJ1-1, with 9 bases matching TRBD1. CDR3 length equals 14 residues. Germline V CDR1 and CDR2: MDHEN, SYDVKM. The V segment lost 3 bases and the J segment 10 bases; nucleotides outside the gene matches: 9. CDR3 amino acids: CASSFRTGELRAFF. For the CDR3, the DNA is TGTGCCAGCAGTTTCAGGACAGGGGAATTACGAGCTTTCTTT.